This T cell receptor (beta chain) originates from a study of cytomegalovirus exposure and HLA in healthy donors. Findings and caveats of the study: Later analysis demonstrated an association between a missense DCLRE1C variant and TCR beta V- and J-gene trimming. Excluded: some indistinguishable V segments such as TRBV6-2 and TRBV6-3.

The junction had 11 bases not matched to a gene; V was cut back by 1 base and J by 4 bases. This CDR3 spans 19 amino acids. The germline V gene has CDR1 LNHNV and CDR2 YYDKDF (reference sequence). Regarding this clone: Antigen: not known.

PCR used 60 Vbeta primers and 13 Jbeta primers. This table comes from immunoSEQ multiplex PCR, and its TCRdb copy is limited to in-frame clones, with some not included. This sample has 150,000 to 250,000 clones, with around 77% found just once. This chain links TRBV15 with TRBJ2-1; TRBD2 agrees at 12 bases. The receptor's source is a man aged 30 to 45 in good health and CMV-seronegative. Input material: PBMCs. The CDR3 is CATSRVGTSGRLGYNEQFF. The DNA for the CDR3 is TGTGCCACCAGCAGAGTAGGTACTAGCGGGAGGTTGGGATACAATGAGCAGTTCTTC.